This is a list of T cell receptor beta chains from one sample in a study of T cell responses to AZD1222 COVID-19 vaccine. Here immunoSEQ multiplex PCR was the method, and the copy in TCRdb shows in-frame clones only, minus some. The sample records approximately 200,000 clones, 93% being singletons. The sample in question was peripheral blood, obtained 28 days after the second AZD1222 dose. These receptors were collected from an adult who received the AZD1222 COVID-19 vaccine. The CDR3 runs from the conserved cysteine through the conserved F or W. The order of the fields is V gene, clone size, D gene, J gene, CDR3 protein, CDR3 DNA. D genes are given only for firm matches. Expanded clones are given a class, and other clones once, few, many or no size at all.

V gene: TRBV5-1; clone size: once; D gene: TRBD2; J gene: TRBJ2-1; CDR3 protein: CASSLMTSGGNEQFF; CDR3 DNA: TGCGCCAGCAGCTTGATGACTAGCGGGGGTAATGAGCAGTTCTTC
V gene: TRBV6-2/TRBV6-3; clone size: NA; D gene: NA; J gene: TRBJ1-5; CDR3 protein: CASSYSKGRDSNQPQHF; CDR3 DNA: TGTGCCAGCAGTTACTCGAAGGGGAGGGATAGCAATCAGCCCCAGCATTTT
V gene: TRBV4-1; clone size: NA; D gene: NA; J gene: TRBJ1-3; CDR3 protein: CASSQDRNTGGQVSGNTIYF; CDR3 DNA: TGCGCCAGCAGCCAAGATCGTAACACGGGAGGGCAGGTCTCTGGAAACACCATATATTTT
V gene: TRBV18; clone size: NA; D gene: NA; J gene: TRBJ1-3; CDR3 protein: CASSLPGSSGNTIYF; CDR3 DNA: TGTGCCAGCTCTCTCCCAGGGAGCTCTGGAAACACCATATATTTT
V gene: TRBV18; clone size: NA; D gene: TRBD1; J gene: TRBJ1-5; CDR3 protein: CASSAGTGDSNQPQHF; CDR3 DNA: TGTGCCAGCTCGGCTGGGACAGGGGATAGCAATCAGCCCCAGCATTTT
V gene: TRBV5-1; clone size: NA; D gene: NA; J gene: TRBJ1-2; CDR3 protein: CASSPGGTINYGYTF; CDR3 DNA: TGCGCCAGCAGCCCGGGCGGGACAATTAACTATGGCTACACCTTC
V gene: TRBV6-5; clone size: once; D gene: NA; J gene: TRBJ1-1; CDR3 protein: CASSYGASDTEAFF; CDR3 DNA: TGTGCCAGCAGTTACGGGGCGTCGGACACTGAAGCTTTCTTT
V gene: TRBV7-8; clone size: NA; D gene: NA; J gene: TRBJ2-1; CDR3 protein: CASSLRHSSYNEQFF; CDR3 DNA: TGTGCCAGCAGCCTTCGACATAGCTCCTACAATGAGCAGTTCTTC
V gene: TRBV7-2; clone size: NA; D gene: NA; J gene: TRBJ2-1; CDR3 protein: CASSLVRVVSYNEQFF; CDR3 DNA: TGTGCCAGCAGCTTAGTAAGGGTGGTATCCTACAATGAGCAGTTCTTC
V gene: TRBV11-2; clone size: NA; D gene: NA; J gene: TRBJ1-2; CDR3 protein: CASSLNGGPLGYGYTF; CDR3 DNA: TGTGCCAGCAGCTTAAATGGGGGGCCCCTCGGATATGGCTACACCTTC
V gene: TRBV7-8; clone size: NA; D gene: TRBD1; J gene: TRBJ1-5; CDR3 protein: CASSSQGAGQPQHF; CDR3 DNA: TGTGCCAGCAGCTCACAGGGGGCAGGCCAGCCCCAGCATTTT
V gene: TRBV10-1; clone size: NA; D gene: NA; J gene: TRBJ1-2; CDR3 protein: CASSAGGSNYGYTF; CDR3 DNA: TGCGCCAGCAGTGCTGGGGGGTCTAACTATGGCTACACCTTC
V gene: TRBV11-2; clone size: NA; D gene: NA; J gene: TRBJ1-2; CDR3 protein: CASSLWTENYGYTF; CDR3 DNA: TGTGCCAGCAGCTTATGGACGGAGAACTATGGCTACACCTTC
V gene: TRBV25-1; clone size: NA; D gene: NA; J gene: TRBJ1-1; CDR3 protein: CASSEWGGGTEAFF; CDR3 DNA: TGTGCCAGCAGTGAATGGGGGGGTGGGACTGAAGCTTTCTTT
V gene: TRBV5-1; clone size: NA; D gene: NA; J gene: TRBJ1-1; CDR3 protein: CASSFGQSGTEAFF; CDR3 DNA: TGCGCCAGCAGCTTCGGGCAGTCAGGCACTGAAGCTTTCTTT
V gene: TRBV9; clone size: NA; D gene: NA; J gene: TRBJ1-1; CDR3 protein: CASSVAENTEAFF; CDR3 DNA: TGTGCCAGCAGCGTAGCCGAGAACACTGAAGCTTTCTTT
V gene: TRBV29-1; clone size: once; D gene: NA; J gene: TRBJ1-1; CDR3 protein: CSVENIARGTEAFF; CDR3 DNA: TGCAGCGTTGAAAATATCGCGCGCGGCACTGAAGCTTTCTTT
V gene: TRBV9; clone size: once; D gene: NA; J gene: TRBJ1-6; CDR3 protein: CASSVGQDNSPLHF; CDR3 DNA: TGTGCCAGCAGCGTAGGTCAGGATAATTCACCCCTCCACTTT
V gene: TRBV6-5; clone size: NA; D gene: NA; J gene: TRBJ1-5; CDR3 protein: CASSRGNQPQHF; CDR3 DNA: TGTGCCAGCAGCAGAGGCAATCAGCCCCAGCATTTT
V gene: TRBV18; clone size: NA; D gene: NA; J gene: TRBJ1-3; CDR3 protein: CASSPPYSRSGNTIYF; CDR3 DNA: TGTGCCAGCTCACCACCGTACTCCCGCTCTGGAAACACCATATATTTT
V gene: TRBV25-1; clone size: NA; D gene: NA; J gene: TRBJ2-4; CDR3 protein: CASSEGNHIQYF; CDR3 DNA: TGTGCCAGCAGTGAAGGAAATCACATTCAGTACTTC
V gene: TRBV6-1; clone size: NA; D gene: TRBD2; J gene: TRBJ2-1; CDR3 protein: CASSVGLAGAYNEQFF; CDR3 DNA: TGTGCCAGCAGTGTTGGTCTAGCGGGGGCCTACAATGAGCAGTTCTTC
V gene: TRBV3-1/TRBV3-2; clone size: NA; D gene: NA; J gene: TRBJ1-3; CDR3 protein: CASSAGVTLLSGNTIYF; CDR3 DNA: TGTGCCAGCAGCGCAGGGGTTACACTACTCTCTGGAAACACCATATATTTT
V gene: TRBV18; clone size: NA; D gene: NA; J gene: TRBJ2-5; CDR3 protein: CASSPTGSQETQYF; CDR3 DNA: TGTGCCAGCTCACCCACAGGGAGTCAAGAGACCCAGTACTTC
V gene: TRBV3-1/TRBV3-2; clone size: NA; D gene: NA; J gene: TRBJ1-2; CDR3 protein: CASSLSSGGYTF; CDR3 DNA: TGTGCCAGCAGCCTAAGCTCGGGGGGTTACACCTTC
V gene: TRBV7-6; clone size: NA; D gene: TRBD1; J gene: TRBJ1-4; CDR3 protein: CASSFTAGTGVRGANEKLFF; CDR3 DNA: TGTGCCAGCAGCTTTACTGCCGGGACAGGGGTGCGAGGAGCTAATGAAAAACTGTTTTTT
V gene: TRBV29-1; clone size: NA; D gene: NA; J gene: TRBJ2-7; CDR3 protein: CSAYIGYEQYF; CDR3 DNA: TGCAGCGCCTACATAGGCTACGAGCAGTACTTC
V gene: TRBV14; clone size: NA; D gene: TRBD1; J gene: TRBJ2-7; CDR3 protein: CASSRGVRDREAYEQYF; CDR3 DNA: TGTGCCAGCAGCCGAGGCGTTCGGGACAGAGAGGCCTACGAGCAGTACTTC
V gene: TRBV5-5; clone size: once; D gene: NA; J gene: TRBJ1-6; CDR3 protein: CASSWAGDNSPLHF; CDR3 DNA: TGTGCCAGCAGCTGGGCAGGAGATAATTCACCCCTCCACTTT
V gene: TRBV6-5; clone size: NA; D gene: TRBD2; J gene: TRBJ2-7; CDR3 protein: CASSYLAGAYEQYF; CDR3 DNA: TGTGCCAGCAGTTATCTAGCGGGGGCCTACGAGCAGTACTTC
V gene: TRBV28; clone size: NA; D gene: NA; J gene: TRBJ1-1; CDR3 protein: CASSLSLGRVDTEAFF; CDR3 DNA: TGTGCCAGCAGTTTAAGTCTGGGCAGGGTGGACACTGAAGCTTTCTTT
V gene: TRBV29-1; clone size: NA; D gene: NA; J gene: TRBJ1-3; CDR3 protein: CSVEDRVRGNSGNTIYF; CDR3 DNA: TGCAGCGTTGAAGATCGGGTCAGAGGGAACTCTGGAAACACCATATATTTT
V gene: TRBV7-2; clone size: NA; D gene: NA; J gene: TRBJ1-6; CDR3 protein: CASSLGSRTVNSPLHF; CDR3 DNA: TGTGCCAGCAGCTTAGGGTCAAGGACCGTAAATTCACCCCTCCACTTT
V gene: TRBV3-1/TRBV3-2; clone size: NA; D gene: NA; J gene: TRBJ1-5; CDR3 protein: CASSQGGGGGAGNQPQHF; CDR3 DNA: TGTGCCAGCAGCCAAGGAGGCGGGGGGGGAGCAGGAAATCAGCCCCAGCATTTT
V gene: TRBV14; clone size: NA; D gene: NA; J gene: TRBJ1-4; CDR3 protein: CASSQNGWDGKLFF; CDR3 DNA: TGTGCCAGCAGCCAGAACGGGTGGGATGGAAAACTGTTTTTT
V gene: TRBV11-1; clone size: NA; D gene: NA; J gene: TRBJ2-7; CDR3 protein: CASSFPGDYEQYF; CDR3 DNA: TGTGCCAGCAGCTTTCCGGGGGACTACGAGCAGTACTTC
V gene: TRBV2; clone size: NA; D gene: NA; J gene: TRBJ2-2; CDR3 protein: CASHPQGQAGELFF; CDR3 DNA: TGTGCCAGCCACCCCCAGGGGCAAGCCGGGGAGCTGTTTTTT
V gene: TRBV7-9; clone size: NA; D gene: NA; J gene: TRBJ1-1; CDR3 protein: CASSFRVSAFF; CDR3 DNA: TGTGCCAGCAGCTTCAGGGTTAGCGCTTTCTTT
V gene: TRBV25-1; clone size: NA; D gene: NA; J gene: TRBJ1-2; CDR3 protein: CASSDSRTEASYGYTF; CDR3 DNA: TGTGCCAGCAGTGACTCCCGGACAGAGGCGAGCTATGGCTACACCTTC
V gene: TRBV4-1; clone size: once; D gene: NA; J gene: TRBJ1-1; CDR3 protein: CASSQGERASMNTEAFF; CDR3 DNA: TGCGCCAGCAGCCAGGGGGAGCGAGCATCGATGAACACTGAAGCTTTCTTT
V gene: TRBV6-5; clone size: NA; D gene: NA; J gene: TRBJ1-2; CDR3 protein: CASRASEGGGYTF; CDR3 DNA: TGTGCCAGCAGAGCATCCGAGGGGGGAGGCTACACCTTC
V gene: TRBV7-3; clone size: NA; D gene: TRBD2; J gene: TRBJ2-5; CDR3 protein: CASSLKGGSETQYF; CDR3 DNA: TGTGCCAGCAGCTTAAAGGGAGGGTCTGAGACCCAGTACTTC
V gene: TRBV5-1; clone size: NA; D gene: NA; J gene: TRBJ2-3; CDR3 protein: CASSLEQYTDTQYF; CDR3 DNA: TGCGCCAGCAGCTTGGAACAGTACACAGATACGCAGTATTTT
V gene: TRBV27; clone size: NA; D gene: NA; J gene: TRBJ1-5; CDR3 protein: CASSLRGSNQPQHF; CDR3 DNA: TGTGCCAGCAGTTTAAGGGGAAGCAATCAGCCCCAGCATTTT
V gene: TRBV28; clone size: NA; D gene: NA; J gene: TRBJ2-2; CDR3 protein: CASSFRPGSDTGELFF; CDR3 DNA: TGTGCCAGCAGTTTCCGCCCGGGGTCAGACACCGGGGAGCTGTTTTTT
V gene: TRBV19; clone size: NA; D gene: NA; J gene: TRBJ1-1; CDR3 protein: CASRRLNTEAFF; CDR3 DNA: TGTGCCAGTAGACGCCTGAACACTGAAGCTTTCTTT
V gene: TRBV4-1; clone size: NA; D gene: NA; J gene: TRBJ2-6; CDR3 protein: CASSQDRFSGANVLTF; CDR3 DNA: TGCGCCAGCAGCCAAGATAGATTCTCTGGGGCCAACGTCCTGACTTTC
V gene: TRBV9; clone size: NA; D gene: NA; J gene: TRBJ1-3; CDR3 protein: CASSSQRGGSGNTIYF; CDR3 DNA: TGTGCCAGCAGCTCCCAGAGAGGGGGCTCTGGAAACACCATATATTTT
V gene: TRBV6-5; clone size: NA; D gene: NA; J gene: TRBJ2-7; CDR3 protein: CASSYRGGHPYEQYF; CDR3 DNA: TGTGCCAGCAGTTATAGGGGCGGACACCCCTACGAGCAGTACTTC
V gene: TRBV5-1; clone size: NA; D gene: NA; J gene: TRBJ1-6; CDR3 protein: CASSLEQGLNSPLHF; CDR3 DNA: TGCGCCAGCAGCTTGGAGCAGGGCCTCAATTCACCCCTCCACTTT